The rows below give T cell receptor beta chains drawn from one sample of a study of T cell responses to AZD1222 COVID-19 vaccine. The repertoire was sequenced with immunoSEQ multiplex PCR; TCRdb's copy has only in-frame clones and lacks some. The sample shows more than 60,000 clones, about 90% of them seen only once. Sequenced here: peripheral blood, sampled on day 0 of AZD1222 vaccination. The receptor set was obtained from an adult in good health. CDR3s include the opening cysteine and the closing phenylalanine or tryptophan. Clone size is not always given. Where it is, it says once, few, many or a class for expanded clones.

TRBV15 - CATAPGEGPLHF
TRBV19 - CASSLRLAGAADTQYF
TRBV28 - CASSSLTGLNTEAFF
TRBV4-2 - CASRASGNTIYF
TRBV9 - CASSVEGRPGSEQYF
TRBV5-5 - CASSFGGGRNEKLFF
TRBV28 - CASSPGQGGNEKLFF
TRBV18 - CASSPDSGRGVQETQYF
TRBV7-9 - CASSLVAGGIQETQYF
TRBV7-2 - CASSLDQRGFTEAFF
TRBV14 - CASSQGLAGGYEQYF
TRBV3-1/TRBV3-2 - CASSLGNQQPQHF
TRBV7-2 - CASSLDQSDKTQYF
TRBV6-5 - CASSYSPDRGYGYTF
TRBV11-3 - CASSFGDGYTF
TRBV3-1/TRBV3-2 once CASSQDARGHRSNYGYTF
TRBV9 few CASSVEAGNTGNTIYF
TRBV5-1 - CASSLDPGTGGAGQPQHF
TRBV6-5 - CASRPSGDSNQPQHF
TRBV2 - CASSEGRTSNEQFF
TRBV19 - CASRLTDTQYF
TRBV6-1 few CASSEADRARQYF
TRBV6-6 once CASSPLGQLQKEGGYTF
TRBV7-9 - CASSLGSQGHQETQYF
TRBV11-3 - CASTYRESSGELFF
TRBV6-5 - CASSVTGQNYGYTF
TRBV15 - CATSRSQVYGGYTF
TRBV19 - CASSIGTEGSPLHF
TRBV19 - CASSTPGRYNSPLHF
TRBV27 - CASSFRVDQPQHF
TRBV10-1 once CASSDWGSNTGELFF
TRBV3-1/TRBV3-2 once CASSRQGNQETQYF
TRBV9 once CASSPQIRDSTEAFF
TRBV7-2 - CASSLHTDQPQHF
TRBV7-9 once CASSLEIRDTGNTIYF
TRBV15 - CATSRELAGAGTGELFF
TRBV20-1 - CSASLGTYEQYF
TRBV28 - CASSLGGSGYEQYF
TRBV12-5 - CASGLRVGSNYGYTF
TRBV6-5 - CAWARGAYEQYF
TRBV10-3 - CAISESERSGYTF
TRBV6-4 - CASSEGSGVTDTQYF
TRBV6-6 - CASSYAGNYGYTF
TRBV5-1 - CASSWDRDYGYTF
TRBV2 - CASRIEDTQYF
TRBV5-6 - CASSLGGPSGYTF
TRBV25-1 - CASRRGGSNTEAFF
TRBV5-1 - CASSPRGTYEQYF
TRBV6-5 - CASSYRTGGFYEQYF
TRBV6-4 few CASSENSGGADTQYF
TRBV7-8 - CASSQSRPNEKLFF
TRBV18 - CASSLRGKADTEAFF
TRBV4-1 - CASSHTFGDSSYEQYF